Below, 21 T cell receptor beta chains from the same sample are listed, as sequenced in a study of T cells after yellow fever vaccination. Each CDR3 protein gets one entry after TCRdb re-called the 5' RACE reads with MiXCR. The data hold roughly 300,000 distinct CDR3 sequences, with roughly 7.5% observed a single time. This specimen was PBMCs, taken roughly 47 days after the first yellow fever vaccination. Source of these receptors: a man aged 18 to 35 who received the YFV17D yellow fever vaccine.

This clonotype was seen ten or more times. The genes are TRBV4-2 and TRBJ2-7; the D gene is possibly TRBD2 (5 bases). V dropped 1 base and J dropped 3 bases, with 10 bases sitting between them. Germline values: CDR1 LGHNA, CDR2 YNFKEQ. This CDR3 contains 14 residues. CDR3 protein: CASSQVAGNYEQYF. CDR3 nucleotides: TGTGCCAGCAGCCAAGTCGCGGGTAACTACGAGCAGTACTTC.

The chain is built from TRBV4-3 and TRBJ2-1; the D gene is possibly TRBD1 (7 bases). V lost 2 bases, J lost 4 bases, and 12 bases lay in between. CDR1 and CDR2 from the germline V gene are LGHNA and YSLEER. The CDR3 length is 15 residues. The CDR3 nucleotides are TGCGCCAGCAGCCAACACCAGGGGGGATACAATGAGCAGTTCTTC. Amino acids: CASSQHQGGYNEQFF.

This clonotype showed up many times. The CDR3 reads CASSFRLAGLSSSYNEQFF. The CDR3 DNA is TGTGCCAGCAGCTTCCGACTAGCGGGGCTATCTAGCTCCTACAATGAGCAGTTCTTC. The chain employs TRBV5-4 and TRBJ2-1, with TRBD2 matching 11 bases. In germline, CDR1 is SGHNT, CDR2 YYREEE (reference sequence). V dropped 2 bases and J dropped 0; count of bases not matched to a gene: 10. The CDR3 sequence is 19 residues long.

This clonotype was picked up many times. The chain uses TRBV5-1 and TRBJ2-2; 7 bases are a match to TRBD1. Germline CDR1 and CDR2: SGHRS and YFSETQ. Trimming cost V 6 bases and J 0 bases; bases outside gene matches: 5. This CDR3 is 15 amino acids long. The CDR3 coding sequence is TGCGCCAGCAATACAGGGGAAGCGAACACCGGGGAGCTGTTTTTT. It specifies CASNTGEANTGELFF.

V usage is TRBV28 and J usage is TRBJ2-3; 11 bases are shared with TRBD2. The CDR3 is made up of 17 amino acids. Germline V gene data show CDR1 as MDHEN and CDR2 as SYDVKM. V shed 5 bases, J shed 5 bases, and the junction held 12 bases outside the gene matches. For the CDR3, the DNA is TGTGCCAGCAGTCCCTATTGGGTAGCGGGGGGGCGAGATACGCAGTATTTT. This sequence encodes CASSPYWVAGGRDTQYF.

In DNA, the CDR3 is TGTGCCAGCAATACAGGGGTCCTAACTGAAGCTTTCTTT. Encoded protein: CASNTGVLTEAFF. This rearrangement joins TRBV2 to TRBJ1-1; 7 bases agree with TRBD1. CDR1 is SNHLY and CDR2 is FYNNEI in the germline V gene. The CDR3 sequence is 13 residues long. V lost 7 bases, J lost 5 bases, and 7 bases stayed unmatched. Variable domain in full (rest from reference TRBV2 and TRBJ1-1): EPEVTQTPSHQVTQMGQEVILRCVPISNHLYFYWYRQILGQKVEFLVSFYNNEISEKSEIFDDQFSVERPDGSNFTLKIRSTKLEDSAMYFCASNTGVLTEAFFGQGTRLTVV.

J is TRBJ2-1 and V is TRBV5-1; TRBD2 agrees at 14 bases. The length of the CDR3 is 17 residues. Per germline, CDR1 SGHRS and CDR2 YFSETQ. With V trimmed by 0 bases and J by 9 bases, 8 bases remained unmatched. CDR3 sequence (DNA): TGCGCCAGCAGCTTGGGAGGACTAGCGGGGGGCCAGGGTGAGCAGTTCTTC. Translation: CASSLGGLAGGQGEQFF.

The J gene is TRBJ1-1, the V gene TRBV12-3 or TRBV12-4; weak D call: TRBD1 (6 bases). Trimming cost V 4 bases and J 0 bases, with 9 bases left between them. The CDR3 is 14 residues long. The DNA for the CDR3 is TGTGCCAGCAGTTCAGGGGTTATGAACACTGAAGCTTTCTTT. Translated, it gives CASSSGVMNTEAFF.

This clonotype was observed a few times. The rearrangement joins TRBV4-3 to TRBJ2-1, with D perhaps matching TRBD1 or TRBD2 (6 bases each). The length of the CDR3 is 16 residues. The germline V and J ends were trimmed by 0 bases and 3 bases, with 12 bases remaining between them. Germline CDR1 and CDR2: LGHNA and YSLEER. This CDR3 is CASSQDVGGNYNEQFF. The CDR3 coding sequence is TGCGCCAGCAGCCAAGATGTCGGGGGCAACTACAATGAGCAGTTCTTC.

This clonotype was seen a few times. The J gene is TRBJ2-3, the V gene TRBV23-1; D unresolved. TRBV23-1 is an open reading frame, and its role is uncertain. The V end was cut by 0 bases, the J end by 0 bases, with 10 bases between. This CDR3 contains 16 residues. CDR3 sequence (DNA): TGCGCCAGCAGTCAATCCACAGAGACTAGCACAGATACGCAGTATTTT. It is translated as CASSQSTETSTDTQYF.

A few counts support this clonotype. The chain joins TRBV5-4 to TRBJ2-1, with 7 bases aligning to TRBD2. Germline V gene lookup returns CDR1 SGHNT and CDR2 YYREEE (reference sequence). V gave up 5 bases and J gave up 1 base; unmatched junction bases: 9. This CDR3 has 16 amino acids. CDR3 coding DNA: TGTGCCAGCAGGCTCTCGGGGGGAGTATCCTACAATGAGCAGTTCTTC. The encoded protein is CASRLSGGVSYNEQFF. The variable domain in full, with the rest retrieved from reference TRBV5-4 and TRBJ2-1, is ETGVTQSPTHLIKTRGQQVTLRCSSQSGHNTVSWYQQALGQGPQFIFQYYREEENGRGNFPPRFSGLQFPNYSSELNVNALELDDSALYLCASRLSGGVSYNEQFFGPGTRLTVL.

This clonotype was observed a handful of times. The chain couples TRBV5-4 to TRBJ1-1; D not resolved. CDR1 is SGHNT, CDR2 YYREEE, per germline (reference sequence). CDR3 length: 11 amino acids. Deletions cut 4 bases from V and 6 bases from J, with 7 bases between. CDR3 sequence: CASSGEAEAFF. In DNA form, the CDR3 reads TGTGCCAGCAGCGGTGAGGCTGAAGCTTTCTTT.

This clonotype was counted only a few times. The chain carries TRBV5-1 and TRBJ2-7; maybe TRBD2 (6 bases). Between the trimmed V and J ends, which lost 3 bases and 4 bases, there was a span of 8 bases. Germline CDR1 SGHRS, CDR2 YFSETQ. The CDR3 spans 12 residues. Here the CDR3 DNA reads TGCGCCAGCAGCTGGGCGGGGTACGAGCAGTACTTC. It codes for CASSWAGYEQYF.

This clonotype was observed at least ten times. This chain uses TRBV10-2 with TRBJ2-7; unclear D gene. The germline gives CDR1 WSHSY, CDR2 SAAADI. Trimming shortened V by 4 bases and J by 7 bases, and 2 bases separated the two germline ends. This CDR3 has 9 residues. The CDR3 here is CASSAEQYF. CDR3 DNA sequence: TGCGCCAGCAGTGCTGAGCAGTACTTC.

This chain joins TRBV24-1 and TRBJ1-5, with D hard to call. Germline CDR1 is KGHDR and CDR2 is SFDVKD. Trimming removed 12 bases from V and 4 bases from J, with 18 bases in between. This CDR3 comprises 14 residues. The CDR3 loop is CASSPGPANQPQHF. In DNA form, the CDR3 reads TGTGCCTCGAGCCCCGGGCCGGCAAATCAGCCCCAGCATTTT.

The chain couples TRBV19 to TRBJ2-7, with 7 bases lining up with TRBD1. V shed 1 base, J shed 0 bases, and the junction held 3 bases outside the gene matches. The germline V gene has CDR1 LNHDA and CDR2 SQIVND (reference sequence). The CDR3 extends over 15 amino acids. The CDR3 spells CASSIGTGGSYEQYF. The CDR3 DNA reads TGTGCCAGTAGTATAGGGACAGGAGGCTCCTACGAGCAGTACTTC.

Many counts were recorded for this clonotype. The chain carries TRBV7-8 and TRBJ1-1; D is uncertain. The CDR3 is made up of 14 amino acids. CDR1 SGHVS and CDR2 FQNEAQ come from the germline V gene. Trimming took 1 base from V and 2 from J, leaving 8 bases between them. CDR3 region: CASSLVASNTEAFF. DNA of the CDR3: TGTGCCAGCAGCTTAGTGGCCAGTAACACTGAAGCTTTCTTT.

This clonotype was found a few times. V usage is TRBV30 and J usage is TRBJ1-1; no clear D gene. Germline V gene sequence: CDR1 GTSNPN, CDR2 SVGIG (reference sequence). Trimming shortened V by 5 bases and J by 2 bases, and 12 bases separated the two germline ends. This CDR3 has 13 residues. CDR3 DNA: TGTGCCTGGGAACAGTGGGGAAACACTGAAGCTTTCTTT. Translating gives CAWEQWGNTEAFF.

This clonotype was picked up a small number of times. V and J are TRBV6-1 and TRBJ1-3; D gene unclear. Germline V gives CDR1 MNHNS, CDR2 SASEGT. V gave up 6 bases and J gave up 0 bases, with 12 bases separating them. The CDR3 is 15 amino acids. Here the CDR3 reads CASRPRSLSGNTIYF. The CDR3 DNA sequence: TGTGCCAGCAGACCCCGGTCCCTCTCTGGAAACACCATATATTTT.

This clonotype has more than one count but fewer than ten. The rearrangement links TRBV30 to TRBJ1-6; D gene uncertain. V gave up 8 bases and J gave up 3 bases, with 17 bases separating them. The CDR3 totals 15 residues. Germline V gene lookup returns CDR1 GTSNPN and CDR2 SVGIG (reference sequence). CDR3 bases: TGTGCCGCTGGATCGGGCTCGGACTATAATTCACCCCTCCACTTT. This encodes CAAGSGSDYNSPLHF.

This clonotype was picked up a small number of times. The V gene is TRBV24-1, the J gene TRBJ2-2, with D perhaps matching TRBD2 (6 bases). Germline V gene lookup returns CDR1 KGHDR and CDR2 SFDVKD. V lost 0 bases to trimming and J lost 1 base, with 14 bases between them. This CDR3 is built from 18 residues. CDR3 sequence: CATSDLFEGGGNTGELFF. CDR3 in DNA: TGTGCCACCAGTGATTTGTTTGAGGGAGGCGGGAACACCGGGGAGCTGTTTTTT.